The clone carrying this T cell receptor (beta chain) was detected a few times. Its specificity is unknown. Both iRepertoire HTBI primers and Arm-PCR of CDR3 regions were used to build the TCR beta libraries. TCRdb ran MiXCR on the multiplex PCR reads and lists one entry per CDR3 protein. The sample comprises fewer than 650,000 distinct CDR3 sequences, 15% to 20% of which are singletons, and around 18% rests with the top ten. This sample is drawn from a study of regulatory T cells in long-lasting Graves disease. Broader study findings: Segments TRBV28, TRBJ1-2 and TRBJ2-5 showed preferential usage in persistent disease.

CDR3 length equals 15 residues. Trimming took 3 bases from V and 7 from J; bases not matched to a gene: 8. The germline gives CDR1 SNHLY, CDR2 FYNNEI. Time point described: newly diagnosed GD, antithyroid drugs for less than 3 months. Extracted RNA from PBMCs served as the source of the TCR library. These data also formed part of another study, on T cells in Graves' hyperthyroidism and ophthalmopathy.

The sample consisted of peripheral blood mononuclear cells (PBMCs), taken at new diagnosis, from a patient treated with antithyroid drugs. The TCR sequence derives from a woman aged 30 to 39 with Graves disease. V is TRBV2 and J is TRBJ2-7; 11 bases match TRBD2. The CDR3 loop reads CASSDSSGRNQEQYF. CDR3 in DNA: TGTGCCAGCAGTGATTCTAGCGGGAGGAATCAGGAGCAGTACTTC.